This T cell receptor (beta chain) appears in the sequencing data of a study of blood T cell repertoires in COVID-19. Study details: Both acute and convalescent COVID-19 samples were obtained from the United States, Italy and Spain. Sample material is recorded as cDNA or gDNA derived from T cells, B-cell-depleted T cells, or PBMCs.

As processed by the authors: How many nucleated cells were present was estimated from reference gene primer amplification. Sequencing used immunoSEQ multiplex PCR; TCRdb keeps in-frame clones, though not all of them. V and J calls and clone size are those listed in that table; D and trimming were worked out from the DNA. The sample has 110,000 or so clones, about 90% seen once; the top ten hold approximately 8%. The V segment lost 5 bases and the J segment 17 bases; nucleotides outside the gene matches: 12. The CDR3 spans 13 residues. Per the germline V gene, CDR1 is MNHEY and CDR2 is SVGAGI. This clone showed up just once.

The specimen was peripheral blood. The chain combines TRBV6-5 with TRBJ1-6; TRBD1 matches at 7 bases. The receptor comes from a man between 65 and 85 years old who had recovered from COVID-19. For the CDR3, the DNA is TGTGCCAGCAGTACAGGGGACATGCTGGTCGTCCACTTT. Translating it yields CASSTGDMLVVHF.